Below, 14 T cell receptor beta chains from the same sample are listed, as sequenced in a study of blood T cell repertoires in COVID-19 (dated by TCRdb to 2018 to 2021). The library was produced with the immunoSEQ multiplex PCR assay. This is the immuneACCESS table as TCRdb keeps it, with only in-frame sequences that have V and J called. A part of the clones is gone; compared with another copy, unresolved V genes explain less than half, and the rest is unexplained. This sample holds hundreds of thousands of clones; 85% were observed only once. The ten largest clones represent 10% to 15% of the sample. The sample consisted of peripheral blood. Receptors originate from a human donor in a cohort sampled during active COVID-19.

The chain has TRBV18 and TRBJ2-3, with unresolved D. Germline values: CDR1 KGHSH, CDR2 LQKENI. V lost 6 bases, J lost 6 bases, and 13 bases lay in between. This CDR3 has 13 amino acids. The CDR3 here is CASSLTALDTQYF. The CDR3 DNA reads as TGTGCCAGCTCTCTCACTGCTTTGGATACGCAGTATTTT.

The chain carries TRBV29-1 and TRBJ1-1; TRBD1 might be the D (5 bases). CDR3 length equals 13 residues. Germline V lookup: CDR1 SQVTM, CDR2 ANQGSEA. The V end was cut by 0 bases, the J end by 6 bases, with 11 bases between. The CDR3 loop is CSVEDVRAAEAFF. The DNA for the CDR3 is TGCAGCGTTGAAGATGTCAGGGCGGCTGAAGCTTTCTTT.

The genes are TRBV6-5 and TRBJ2-7; D is ambiguous. CDR3 length: 14 amino acids. V shed 5 bases and J shed 3 bases, with 14 bases lying between them. Germline values: CDR1 MNHEY, CDR2 SVGAGI. The chain's CDR3 is CASSTHASSYEQYF. CDR3 in DNA: TGTGCCAGCAGTACCCATGCTAGTAGCTACGAGCAGTACTTC.

In its sample, this clone was seen a few times. CDR3 sequence: CASAKTGGMPEPQHF. CDR3 coding DNA: TGTGCCAGCGCCAAGACAGGGGGCATGCCGGAGCCCCAGCATTTT. The rearrangement links TRBV6-5 to TRBJ1-5; 10 bases map to TRBD1. The CDR3 spans 15 residues. Germline V gene sequence: CDR1 MNHEY, CDR2 SVGAGI. J gave up 8 bases and V 8 bases, and 12 bases lay outside the gene matches.

This chain links TRBV19 with TRBJ2-3; 9 bases align to TRBD1. Germline CDR1 LNHDA, CDR2 SQIVND (reference sequence). Trimming took 5 bases from V and 0 from J; bases not matched to a gene: 6. The CDR3 runs to 16 residues. The DNA of the CDR3 is TGTGCCAGTAGTGCACGGACAGGGGCCAGCACAGATACGCAGTATTTT. Protein: CASSARTGASTDTQYF.

This rearrangement joins TRBV28 to TRBJ1-1; D remains ambiguous. CDR1 MDHEN and CDR2 SYDVKM come from the germline V gene. This CDR3 is built from 16 residues. With 1 base removed from V and 5 bases from J, the gap between germline ends came to 17 bases. CDR3 coding DNA: TGTGCCAGCAGTTTATCCGGCTCCGGGGTGGGTACTGAAGCTTTCTTT. Residues: CASSLSGSGVGTEAFF.

This rearrangement joins TRBV7-9 to TRBJ2-2; D is unresolved. The ends were cut back, 3 bases at V and 4 bases at J, with 9 bases in the middle. CDR3 length: 14 amino acids. Germline loops: CDR1 SEHNR, CDR2 FQNEAQ (reference sequence). The CDR3, as DNA: TGTGCCAGCAGCTTGGAGCTAAGCACCGGGGAGCTGTTTTTT. Its protein is CASSLELSTGELFF.

The chain is built from TRBV18 and TRBJ2-5; D possibly corresponds to TRBD1 (7 bases). Germline V CDR1 and CDR2: KGHSH, LQKENI. The CDR3 has 16 residues. Trimming removed 4 bases at V and 5 bases at J, with 20 bases between. The CDR3 here is CASSRLTGEADETQYF. CDR3 sequence (DNA): TGTGCCAGCTCACGACTAACAGGGGAGGCGGATGAGACCCAGTACTTC. The full variable domain, with the rest looked up from reference TRBV18 and TRBJ2-5, is NAGVMQNPRHLVRRRGQEARLRCSPMKGHSHVYWYRQLPEEGLKFMVYLQKENIIDESGMPKERFSAEFPKEGPSILRIQQVVRGDSAAYFCASSRLTGEADETQYFGPGTRLLVL.

This chain links TRBV7-2 with TRBJ2-7, with a tentative D call TRBD2 (6 bases). Trimming took 6 bases from V and 9 from J, leaving 24 bases between them. In germline, CDR1 is SGHTA, CDR2 FQGNSA. This CDR3 contains 15 residues. The CDR3 bases are TGTGCCAGCAGTGTAGGTCTAGGCGGGAACAGCGGGCAGTACTTC. As protein: CASSVGLGGNSGQYF. Based on the CDR3 plus reference TRBV7-2 and TRBJ2-7, the full variable domain is GAGVSQSPSNKVTEKGKDVELRCDPISGHTALYWYRQSLGQGLEFLIYFQGNSAPDKSGLPSDRFSAERTGGSVSTLTIQRTQQEDSAVYLCASSVGLGGNSGQYFGPGTRLTVT.

The chain joins TRBV5-8 to TRBJ2-3, with D perhaps matching TRBD1 (5 bases). The CDR3 has 14 residues. Looked up from germline, CDR1 is SGHTS and CDR2 is YDEGEE. Trimming cost V 1 base and J 2 bases, with 8 bases left between them. The CDR3 bases are TGTGCCAGCAGCTTGCACAGGACCACAGATACGCAGTATTTT. Translated, it gives CASSLHRTTDTQYF. Together with reference TRBV5-8 and TRBJ2-3, the CDR3 gives the full variable domain: EAGVTQSPTHLIKTRGQQATLRCSPISGHTSVYWYQQALGLGLQFLLWYDEGEERNRGNFPPRFSGRQFPNYSSELNVNALELEDSALYLCASSLHRTTDTQYFGPGTRLTVL.

The CDR3 nucleotides read TGTGCCAGTAGTAGGTTTCCAGCGGGAGCGCACGAGCAGTACTTC. Its translation: CASSRFPAGAHEQYF. The chain couples TRBV19 to TRBJ2-7, with 8 bases matching TRBD2. After removal of 4 bases from V and 5 bases from J, the junction contained 10 bases not matched to a gene. Germline CDR1 reads LNHDA; CDR2 reads SQIVND (reference sequence). The CDR3 consists of 15 residues.

The V call is TRBV18, the J call TRBJ2-7; 11 nucleotides align to TRBD2. The germline gives CDR1 KGHSH, CDR2 LQKENI. Trimming cost V 3 bases and J 6 bases; bases outside gene matches: 1. CDR3 length: 13 residues. The CDR3 loop reads CASSPTSGAEQYF. CDR3 in DNA: TGTGCCAGCTCACCGACTAGCGGGGCCGAGCAGTACTTC.

V is TRBV3-1 (or the pseudogene TRBV3-2) and J is TRBJ2-1; TRBD2 matches 7 bases. The CDR3 length is 14 residues. V was clipped by 0 bases and J by 9 bases; unmatched bases: 5. Germline CDR1 and CDR2: LGHDT and YNNKEL (reference sequence). The CDR3 spells CASSQETSKSEQFF. The CDR3 coding sequence is TGTGCCAGCAGCCAAGAGACTAGCAAGAGTGAGCAGTTCTTC.

V and J are TRBV10-3 and TRBJ1-5; D unclear. Looked up from germline, CDR1 is ENHRY and CDR2 is SYGVKD. Trimming removed 2 bases at V and 7 bases at J, with 12 bases between. This CDR3 contains 14 residues. DNA for the CDR3: TGTGCCATCAGTGAGATCGGGGTGGGGCAGCCCCAGCATTTT. It specifies CAISEIGVGQPQHF.